The clone carrying this T cell receptor (beta chain) was seen only a few times. The antigen is unknown. The CDR3 totals 13 residues. V trimming: 2 bases; J trimming: 6 bases; junction bases outside the gene matches: 1. The germline V gene encodes CDR1 SGHTA and CDR2 FQGTGA. The entry originates in a study of T cells in Graves' hyperthyroidism and ophthalmopathy. The CDR3 regions of TCR beta were amplified from RNA transcripts. First-round RT-PCR with HTBI primers amplified the TCR CDR3 region. TCRdb recomputed calls from the multiplex PCR reads with MiXCR, one row per CDR3 protein. The table has 550,000 to 700,000 distinct CDR3 sequences, roughly 46% seen once; the top ten hold around 19%. Study findings and constraints: The model made its ophthalmopathy prediction, and onset followed a median approximately 6 months later. Blood samples included most of the expanded thyroid clonotypes exceeding 0.001.

This chain joins TRBV7-3 and TRBJ2-3; the match to TRBD2 covers 8 bases. Sequenced: peripheral blood or thyroid tissue (not recorded which). The sequence derives from an adult woman with Graves' disease, either hyperthyroidism or ophthalmopathy (not recorded which). CDR3 sequence: CASSLREGDTQYF. CDR3 bases: TGTGCCAGCAGCTTACGGGAGGGGGATACGCAGTATTTT.